This T cell receptor (beta chain) was recorded in a study of cytomegalovirus exposure and HLA in healthy donors. Study-level results: According to reports, the classifier identified cytomegalovirus status with high specificity and sensitivity. Sequencing likely generated an artifact that appeared as a cluster of highly shared sequence variants. In a later analysis, TCR beta V- and J-gene trimming was associated with a missense DCLRE1C variant.

These donors, healthy bone marrow donors, were studied. Turning to this clone: Its specificity is not known.

It was with 60 Vbeta and 13 Jbeta primers that the PCR ran. Produced via immunoSEQ multiplex PCR; TCRdb's table is partial and in-frame only. The repertoire holds just over 150,000 clones, nearly 80% seen once, with about 0.93% in the top ten. Trimming stripped 1 base from V and 1 base from J, with 12 bases between. CDR1 is SQVTM and CDR2 is ANQGSEA in the germline V gene. The CDR3 is 15 amino acids. The chain is built from TRBV29-1 and TRBJ2-3; possible D gene TRBD2, 7 bases. The sequence came from a woman between 45 and 60 years old in good health and CMV-seropositive. The source material was PBMCs. The CDR3 reads CSVEGGGLGTDTQYF. The CDR3 bases are TGCAGCGTTGAAGGGGGGGGGCTAGGCACAGATACGCAGTATTTT.